Reported below is one T cell receptor beta chain. Clones were sequenced by immunoSEQ multiplex PCR, and TCRdb holds only the in-frame ones, with some missing. The sample shows fewer than 100,000 clones, approximately 80% of them seen only once. This sample is drawn from a study of T cells in localized non-small cell lung cancer. Trimming removed 10 bases at V and 7 bases at J, with 11 bases between. This CDR3 is built from 11 residues. The germline gives CDR1 MDHEN, CDR2 SYDVKM. The sample in question was peripheral blood, obtained before any cancer treatment. The chain carries TRBV28 and TRBJ1-5, with D maybe TRBD1 (6 bases). The receptor was derived from a female donor aged 60 or older with stage I lung adenocarcinoma. Here the CDR3 DNA reads TGTGCCACCCGTGGGGGCCAGCCCCAGCATTTT. Protein sequence: CATRGGQPQHF.